The 4 T cell receptor beta chains listed next were all sequenced from one sample in a study of T cells after yellow fever vaccination. TCRdb used MiXCR to reprocess the 5' RACE reads, holding one entry per CDR3 protein. The sample has roughly 250,000 distinct CDR3 sequences; about an eighth are singletons. The material was CD4+ T cells sorted from PBMCs, obtained 45 days after the yellow fever booster vaccination. The receptors come from a man younger than 40 who received the YFV17D yellow fever vaccine.

This clonotype turned up a few times. The V and J genes are TRBV5-1 and TRBJ2-4; no clear D. This CDR3 spans 18 amino acids. Per the germline V gene, CDR1 is SGHRS and CDR2 is YFSETQ. V was pared by 0 bases and J by 1 base, with 17 bases between. The CDR3 sequence is CASSLDLLGPRAKNIQYF. For the CDR3, the DNA is TGCGCCAGCAGCTTGGATCTCCTGGGCCCTAGGGCCAAAAACATTCAGTACTTC.

J is TRBJ1-2 and V is TRBV7-2, with TRBD1 identical over 9 bases. CDR1 and CDR2 (germline): SGHTA, FQGNSA. This CDR3 region has 14 residues. The V and J ends lost 5 bases and 8 bases, in that order; junction bases with no gene match: 9. CDR3 nucleotide sequence: TGTGCCAGCAGCCCAAGGGACAGGGCGGACGGCTACACCTTC. The encoded protein is CASSPRDRADGYTF.

CDR3 nucleotides: TGTGCCAGCAGCGACGCGGCTAGCGGGACCTACGAGCAGTACTTC. Its translation is CASSDAASGTYEQYF. The J gene is TRBJ2-7, the V gene TRBV5-4; 9 nucleotides agree with TRBD2. V was clipped by 4 bases and J by 2 bases; unmatched bases: 7. This CDR3 region has 15 residues. CDR1 SGHNT and CDR2 YYREEE come from the germline V gene (reference sequence).

The table lists this clonotype with a few counts. The CDR3 DNA follows: TGCAGTGCTCCCTCGGGCGGGAGGGCCGCAGATACGCAGTATTTT. Its translation: CSAPSGGRAADTQYF. This rearrangement joins TRBV20-1 to TRBJ2-3; 9 bases are shared with TRBD2. Germline V gene data show CDR1 as DFQATT and CDR2 as SNEGSKA (reference sequence). The V and J ends lost 5 bases and 4 bases, in that order; junction bases with no gene match: 10. The CDR3 is 15 residues long.